This T cell receptor (beta chain) was identified in a study of vaccination and CD4 T cells after COVID-19. The wider study: Two-dose vaccination with either BNT162b2 or mRNA-1273 was given to participants. Stimulation used overlapping spike peptides from SARS-CoV-2, HCoV-NL63, HCoV-OC43 and HCoV-229E. Some control cultures received a CEFX pool, which served as the positive control. Others received an HIV-1 Nef pool or no peptide.

Points on this clonotype: Its antigen is not identified.

Sequence data for DNA of cultured CD4+ T cells were generated by the Oncomine TCR Beta short-read assay. In this case, cultured CD4+ T cells provided the extracted genomic DNA. TCRdb used MiXCR to reprocess the PCR reads, holding one entry per CDR3 protein. The table has fewer than 15,000 distinct CDR3 sequences, 53% seen once. CDR1 and CDR2 (germline): MNHEY, SMNVEV (reference sequence). J gave up 11 bases and V 6 bases, and 4 bases lay outside the gene matches. The CDR3 is made up of 14 amino acids. Stated treatment: approximately 9-day PBMC culture with coronavirus spike peptide pools or control peptides (ViraFEST assay).

This receptor was obtained from a human donor who had recovered from COVID-19. J is TRBJ2-1 and V is TRBV27; 16 bases line up with TRBD2. The material was CD4+ T cells from blood, cultured in vitro, obtained before SARS-CoV-2 vaccination. This chain's CDR3 is CASRLGLAGGQQFF. In DNA, the CDR3 is TGTGCCAGCAGACTGGGACTAGCGGGAGGGCAGCAGTTCTTC.